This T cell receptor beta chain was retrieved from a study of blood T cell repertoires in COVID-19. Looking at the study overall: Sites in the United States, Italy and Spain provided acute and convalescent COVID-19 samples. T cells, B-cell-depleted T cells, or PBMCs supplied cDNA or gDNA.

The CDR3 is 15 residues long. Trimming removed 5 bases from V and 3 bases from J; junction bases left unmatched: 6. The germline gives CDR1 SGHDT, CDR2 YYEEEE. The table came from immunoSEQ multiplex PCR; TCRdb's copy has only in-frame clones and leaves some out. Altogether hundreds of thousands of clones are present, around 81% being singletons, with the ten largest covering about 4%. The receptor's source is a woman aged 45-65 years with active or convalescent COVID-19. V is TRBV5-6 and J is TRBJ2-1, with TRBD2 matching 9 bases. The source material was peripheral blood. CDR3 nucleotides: TGTGCCAGCAGTAAGGCGGGAGGGGGCTACAATGAGCAGTTCTTC. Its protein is CASSKAGGGYNEQFF.